This T cell receptor beta chain was identified during a study of T cell changes during pregnancy in multiple sclerosis. Looked up from germline, CDR1 is LNHNV and CDR2 is YYDKDF (reference sequence). The CDR3 consists of 19 residues. Germline trimming cut 0 bases from V and 1 base from J; bases unmatched to any gene: 12. Sequencing was performed with immunoSEQ multiplex PCR; in TCRdb, only in-frame clones are kept and a portion is missing. The data show roughly 97,000 clones, about nine tenths seen once. This clone was detected only once. The V gene is TRBV15, the J gene TRBJ1-1; 9 bases line up with TRBD1. This specimen was peripheral blood, taken in the second trimester of pregnancy. This TCR derives from a female donor in good health, enrolled as a control in a pregnancy study. CDR3 residues: CATSRDARGQGEENTEAFF. The CDR3 DNA sequence: TGTGCCACCAGCAGAGATGCGCGGGGACAGGGTGAGGAGAACACTGAAGCTTTCTTT.